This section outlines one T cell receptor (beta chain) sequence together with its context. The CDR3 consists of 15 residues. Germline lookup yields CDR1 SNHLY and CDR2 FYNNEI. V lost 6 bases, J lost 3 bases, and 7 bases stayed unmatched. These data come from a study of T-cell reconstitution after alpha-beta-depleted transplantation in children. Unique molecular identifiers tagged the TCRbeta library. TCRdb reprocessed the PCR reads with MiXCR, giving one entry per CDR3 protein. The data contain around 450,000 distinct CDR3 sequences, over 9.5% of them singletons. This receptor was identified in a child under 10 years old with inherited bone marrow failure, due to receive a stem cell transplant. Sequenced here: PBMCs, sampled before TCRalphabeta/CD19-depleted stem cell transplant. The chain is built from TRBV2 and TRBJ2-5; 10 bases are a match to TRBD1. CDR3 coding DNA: TGTGCCAGCAGACGTGGAGGACAGGGGGAAGAGACCCAGTACTTC. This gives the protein CASRRGGQGEETQYF.